The 21 T cell receptor beta chains below were found in one sample sequenced in a study of blood T cell repertoires in COVID-19. Some clones are missing from TCRdb's copy, which holds only in-frame ones; the method was immunoSEQ multiplex PCR. Of 130,000 or so clones listed, 84% are singletons. Sequenced material: PBMCs or T cells enriched from blood (not recorded which). These receptors all come from a woman aged 25 to 39 who had recovered from COVID-19.

V is TRBV5-4 and J is TRBJ2-7; 10 bases are shared with TRBD1. The CDR3 totals 15 residues. Germline assignment: CDR1 SGHNT and CDR2 YYREEE (reference sequence). V lost 4 bases to trimming and J lost 0 bases; unmatched junction nucleotides: 4. The DNA for the CDR3 is TGTGCCAGCAGCCGAGGACAGGGGGACTCCTACGAGCAGTACTTC. This encodes CASSRGQGDSYEQYF.

The chain has TRBV7-3 and TRBJ2-1; D not certain. V was trimmed by 2 bases and J by 6 bases, leaving 14 bases between them. Germline CDR1 SGHTA, CDR2 FQGTGA. The CDR3 covers 15 residues. CDR3 sequence reads: CASSLSSRLVNEQFF. CDR3 coding DNA: TGTGCCAGCAGCTTATCCTCTCGGTTGGTCAATGAGCAGTTCTTC.

V and J are TRBV4-3 and TRBJ2-1; TRBD2 agrees at 7 bases. This CDR3 is built from 18 residues. V shed 0 bases and J 3 bases; nucleotides not matched to a gene: 11. Germline V gene sequence: CDR1 LGHNA, CDR2 YSLEER. The CDR3 nucleotides are TGCGCCAGCAGCCAAGACCAACAGACTAGCCTAGGCTACAATGAGCAGTTCTTC. It encodes CASSQDQQTSLGYNEQFF.

The chain joins TRBV4-3 to TRBJ2-1, with 9 positions matching TRBD2. The CDR3 consists of 15 residues. Per the germline V gene, CDR1 is LGHNA and CDR2 is YSLEER. With V trimmed by 0 bases and J by 12 bases, 9 bases remained unmatched. Written as DNA, the CDR3 is TGCGCCAGCAGCCAAGATAGAGGCGGGAGGGCCTGGCAGTTCTTC. Translated, it gives CASSQDRGGRAWQFF.

V and J are TRBV28 and TRBJ2-5; D unclear. V was clipped by 2 bases and J by 6 bases, with 10 bases between them. CDR1 and CDR2 from the germline V gene are MDHEN and SYDVKM. This CDR3 comprises 13 residues. CDR3 sequence (DNA): TGTGCCAGCAGTTTACCAGGTCCAAAGACCCAGTACTTC. Its translation: CASSLPGPKTQYF.

This rearrangement joins TRBV9 to TRBJ1-2; no clear D gene. Trimming shortened V by 0 bases and J by 3 bases, and 15 bases separated the two germline ends. Germline CDR1 SGDLS, CDR2 YYNGEE. The CDR3 covers 16 residues. In DNA, the CDR3 is TGTGCCAGCAGCGTAGAAGGCCGGGTTAAGTACTATGGCTACACCTTC. This sequence encodes CASSVEGRVKYYGYTF. Based on the CDR3 plus reference TRBV9 and TRBJ1-2, the full variable domain is DSGVTQTPKHLITATGQRVTLRCSPRSGDLSVYWYQQSLDQGLQFLIQYYNGEERAKGNILERFSAQQFPDLHSELNLSSLELGDSALYFCASSVEGRVKYYGYTFGSGTRLTVV.

This chain links TRBV9 with TRBJ1-6; D is unclear. The germline CDR1 and CDR2 sequences are SGDLS and YYNGEE. Trimming took off 0 bases at V and 6 bases at J, with 7 bases between the two ends. The CDR3 runs to 14 residues. The CDR3 region is CASSVDAGNSPLHF. The CDR3 DNA follows: TGTGCCAGCAGCGTAGATGCGGGTAATTCACCCCTCCACTTT.

V usage is TRBV18 and J usage is TRBJ2-7, with 9 bases aligning to TRBD1. CDR3 length: 15 amino acids. V shed 3 bases and J 2 bases; nucleotides not matched to a gene: 5. Looked up from germline, CDR1 is KGHSH and CDR2 is LQKENI. CDR3 in amino acids: CASSPRQGVAYEQYF. The CDR3 coding sequence is TGTGCCAGCTCACCGAGACAGGGGGTCGCCTACGAGCAGTACTTC. The full variable domain, in which reference TRBV18 and TRBJ2-7 provide the parts outside the CDR3, is NAGVMQNPRHLVRRRGQEARLRCSPMKGHSHVYWYRQLPEEGLKFMVYLQKENIIDESGMPKERFSAEFPKEGPSILRIQQVVRGDSAAYFCASSPRQGVAYEQYFGPGTRLTVT.

The chain couples TRBV2 to TRBJ2-5; weak D call: TRBD1 (6 bases). The V end lost 6 bases, the J end lost 4 bases, and 9 bases lay between the germline ends. The CDR3 is 12 amino acids. In germline, CDR1 is SNHLY, CDR2 FYNNEI. CDR3 DNA sequence: TGTGCCAGCAGGGCCAGGGGAGAGACCCAGTACTTC. As protein: CASRARGETQYF.

This clone was detected a few times. V gene TRBV25-1 combines with J gene TRBJ2-7, with D possibly being TRBD1 (7 bases). The V end lost 2 bases, the J end lost 0 bases, and 17 bases lay between the germline ends. The CDR3 is made up of 17 amino acids. Germline CDR1 MGHDK, CDR2 SYGVNS. CDR3 sequence reads: CASSETGGDRSSYEQYF. CDR3 bases: TGTGCCAGCAGTGAAACCGGAGGGGACAGAAGCTCCTACGAGCAGTACTTC.

This rearrangement joins TRBV5-4 to TRBJ2-7; 10 bases agree with TRBD2. The CDR3 sequence is 16 residues long. Germline assignment: CDR1 SGHNT and CDR2 YYREEE (reference sequence). The V gene end was trimmed by 0 bases and the J gene end by 2 bases; junction bases not matched to a gene: 5. CDR3 sequence: CASSLGLAGTTYEQYF. DNA of the CDR3: TGTGCCAGCAGCTTGGGACTAGCGGGTACTACCTACGAGCAGTACTTC.

The V gene is TRBV7-9, the J gene TRBJ1-1; a weak D match, TRBD1 (6 bases). The germline V and J ends were trimmed by 10 bases and 0 bases, with 18 bases remaining between them. Germline-derived CDR1 and CDR2 are SEHNR and FQNEAQ (reference sequence). The CDR3 contains 15 residues. CDR3: CATKPGHIMNTEAFF. The CDR3 bases are TGTGCCACCAAGCCGGGACATATCATGAACACTGAAGCTTTCTTT.

J is TRBJ2-5 and V is TRBV7-9; D uncertain. CDR3 length: 15 residues. The V end lost 4 bases, the J end lost 1 base, and 13 bases lay between the germline ends. CDR1 is SEHNR, CDR2 FQNEAQ, per germline (reference sequence). CDR3 residues: CASSSGATAQETQYF. The CDR3 DNA follows: TGTGCCAGCAGCTCAGGCGCTACTGCCCAAGAGACCCAGTACTTC.

This chain uses TRBV5-1 with TRBJ2-1; 10 bases agree with TRBD2. The trim removed 0 bases at V and 9 bases at J, leaving 9 bases unmatched. The CDR3 runs to 16 residues. The germline CDR1 and CDR2 sequences are SGHRS and YFSETQ. In DNA, the CDR3 is TGCGCCAGCAGCTTGGATCCTAGCGGGAGAGCAGGTGAGCAGTTCTTC. Encoded protein: CASSLDPSGRAGEQFF.

This clone has only a few counts. The V call is TRBV9, the J call TRBJ1-5; 8 positions match TRBD1. V was pared by 4 bases and J by 6 bases, with 9 bases of the junction left unmatched. The CDR3 consists of 15 residues. Germline V gene data show CDR1 as SGDLS and CDR2 as YYNGEE. This CDR3 is CASSKTGTGSQPQHF. The CDR3 coding sequence is TGTGCCAGCAGCAAAACGGGGACAGGCAGTCAGCCCCAGCATTTT.

This sequence joins TRBV18 and TRBJ2-1, with 7 bases fitting TRBD2. The V gene's germline CDR1 is KGHSH and CDR2 LQKENI. Unmatched junction bases numbered 12, after V lost 6 bases and J lost 10 bases. The CDR3 is 14 amino acids. The CDR3 DNA reads as TGTGCCAGCTCGGCCGTAAGTGCGGGAGCCGAGCAGTTCTTC. Residues: CASSAVSAGAEQFF.

Judged by abundance, this clone is medium-sized. The chain is built from TRBV2 and TRBJ2-3, with TRBD1 identical over 7 bases. V shed 4 bases, J shed 6 bases, and the junction held 10 bases outside the gene matches. Germline loops: CDR1 SNHLY, CDR2 FYNNEI. The CDR3 length is 15 residues. The CDR3 sequence: CASSVLQGLSDTQYF. CDR3 coding DNA: TGTGCCAGCAGTGTTTTACAGGGGCTGTCGGATACGCAGTATTTT.

The chain combines TRBV7-2 with TRBJ2-1, with 8 bases aligning to TRBD2. CDR1 is SGHTA, CDR2 FQGNSA, per germline. CDR3 length equals 14 residues. V lost 5 bases to trimming and J lost 10 bases; unmatched junction nucleotides: 10. The CDR3 here is CASSPFLAGTEQFF. CDR3 bases: TGTGCCAGCAGCCCATTTCTAGCGGGCACCGAGCAGTTCTTC.

The J gene is TRBJ2-7, the V gene TRBV7-2; maybe TRBD2 (6 bases). This CDR3 spans 15 amino acids. Germline-derived CDR1 and CDR2 are SGHTA and FQGNSA. V lost 5 bases to trimming and J lost 3 bases, with 17 bases between them. The CDR3 spells CASSARTRTNYEQYF. CDR3 DNA sequence: TGTGCCAGCAGCGCGCGGACGAGGACTAACTACGAGCAGTACTTC.

This rearrangement joins TRBV5-1 to TRBJ2-5, with 13 bases aligning to TRBD2. The CDR3 consists of 15 residues. V gave up 3 bases and J gave up 5 bases; unmatched junction bases: 4. CDR1 is SGHRS and CDR2 is YFSETQ in the germline V gene. CDR3 protein: CASSSLAGGRETQYF. The CDR3 region has the DNA TGCGCCAGCAGCTCACTAGCGGGAGGGAGGGAGACCCAGTACTTC.

The rearrangement uses TRBV21-1 and TRBJ1-2; the table gives TRBD1 as D, unverified against the DNA. TRBV21-1 is labeled a pseudogene. The CDR3 spans 14 residues. CDR3 in amino acids: CASSKGQAKYGYTF. The CDR3 nucleotides are TGTGCCAGCAGCAAGGGACAGGCAAAATATGGCTACACCTTC.